A selection of T cell receptor beta chains follows, all from one sample in a study of cytomegalovirus exposure and HLA in healthy donors. Sequencing used immunoSEQ multiplex PCR; TCRdb keeps in-frame clones, though not all of them. The sample contains 150,000 to 200,000 clones, about three quarters of which appear only once. Sequencing was carried out using PBMCs. These receptor sequences come from a woman aged 40-49 years in good health and CMV-seronegative. CDR3s include the opening cysteine and the closing phenylalanine or tryptophan. A D gene is named only where the DNA matches it firmly. Size values are once, few and many counts, or a class for expanded clones, and some rows have none.

j_gene: TRBJ1-1; v_gene: TRBV12-5; d_gene: NA; abundance: NA; CDR3nt: TGTGCTAGTGGCTCCGGGACACGGAACACTGAAGCTTTCTTT; CDR3aa: CASGSGTRNTEAFF
j_gene: TRBJ2-3; v_gene: TRBV29-1; d_gene: NA; abundance: NA; CDR3nt: TGCAGCGTTGTTAGGGGCCCAGATACGCAGTATTTT; CDR3aa: CSVVRGPDTQYF
j_gene: TRBJ2-7; v_gene: TRBV19; d_gene: TRBD1; abundance: NA; CDR3nt: TGTGCCACCAAAGTTCAGGGGGCCTACGAGCAGTACTTC; CDR3aa: CATKVQGAYEQYF
j_gene: TRBJ1-5; v_gene: TRBV7-2; d_gene: NA; abundance: NA; CDR3nt: TGTGCCAGCAGCCAGTCCCACAGCAATCAGCCCCAGCATTTT; CDR3aa: CASSQSHSNQPQHF
j_gene: TRBJ2-2; v_gene: TRBV7-3; d_gene: NA; abundance: NA; CDR3nt: TGTGCCAGCAGCCCGCCTGGACTATTGAACACCGGGGAGCTGTTTTTT; CDR3aa: CASSPPGLLNTGELFF
j_gene: TRBJ1-2; v_gene: TRBV25-1; d_gene: NA; abundance: few; CDR3nt: TGTGCCAGCAGTGAGGGAGGGAACTATGGCTACACCTTC; CDR3aa: CASSEGGNYGYTF
j_gene: TRBJ2-3; v_gene: TRBV27; d_gene: NA; abundance: NA; CDR3nt: TGTGCCAGCAGCTCCCCTTTCTCGGGGATCACAGATACGCAGTATTTT; CDR3aa: CASSSPFSGITDTQYF
j_gene: TRBJ1-2; v_gene: TRBV29-1; d_gene: NA; abundance: NA; CDR3nt: TGCAGCGTTGAAAGGGGTTATGGCTACACCTTC; CDR3aa: CSVERGYGYTF
j_gene: TRBJ2-6; v_gene: TRBV5-4; d_gene: NA; abundance: NA; CDR3nt: TGTGCCAGCAGCTTTCGCTCGGGAAGCTCTGGGGCCAACGTCCTGACTTTC; CDR3aa: CASSFRSGSSGANVLTF
j_gene: TRBJ2-3; v_gene: TRBV27; d_gene: TRBD2; abundance: NA; CDR3nt: TGTGCCAGCAGTTTAGAACTAGCGGGATTAGATACGCAGTATTTT; CDR3aa: CASSLELAGLDTQYF
j_gene: TRBJ2-2; v_gene: TRBV5-4; d_gene: TRBD1; abundance: NA; CDR3nt: TGTGCCAGCAGCTTAACCGGGACAGGCTCGACCGGGGAGCTGTTTTTT; CDR3aa: CASSLTGTGSTGELFF
j_gene: TRBJ2-3; v_gene: TRBV11-3; d_gene: NA; abundance: NA; CDR3nt: TGTGCCAGCACCCCAGGGGCGACAGCAGATACGCAGTATTTT; CDR3aa: CASTPGATADTQYF
j_gene: TRBJ2-1; v_gene: TRBV19; d_gene: NA; abundance: NA; CDR3nt: TGTGCCAGGGGGGGGCTGAACACCTACAATGAGCAGTTCTTC; CDR3aa: CARGGLNTYNEQFF
j_gene: TRBJ2-3; v_gene: TRBV2; d_gene: TRBD1; abundance: once; CDR3nt: TGTGCCAGCAAACCGGGACAGAGCACAGATACGCAGTATTTT; CDR3aa: CASKPGQSTDTQYF
j_gene: TRBJ2-2; v_gene: TRBV7-3; d_gene: TRBD1; abundance: NA; CDR3nt: TGTGCCAGCAGCTTATCACAGGGGGCCGGGGAGCTGTTTTTT; CDR3aa: CASSLSQGAGELFF
j_gene: TRBJ2-3; v_gene: TRBV4-1; d_gene: NA; abundance: once; CDR3nt: TGCGCCAGCAGCCAACAGGGGACGGGCACAGGTACGCAGTATTTT; CDR3aa: CASSQQGTGTGTQYF
j_gene: TRBJ2-7; v_gene: TRBV4-3; d_gene: TRBD2; abundance: NA; CDR3nt: TGCGCCAGCAGCCAAGACGCCAGCGGGGCCGGATCATACGAGCAGTACTTC; CDR3aa: CASSQDASGAGSYEQYF
j_gene: TRBJ1-1; v_gene: TRBV2; d_gene: TRBD1; abundance: NA; CDR3nt: TGTGCCGGTAAGGGGACAGGGGTCATGGACACTGAAGCTTTCTTT; CDR3aa: CAGKGTGVMDTEAFF
j_gene: TRBJ2-1; v_gene: TRBV15; d_gene: NA; abundance: few; CDR3nt: TGTGCCACCGATTCGGGAGAGTCCTACAATGAGCAGTTCTTC; CDR3aa: CATDSGESYNEQFF
j_gene: TRBJ2-2; v_gene: TRBV2; d_gene: NA; abundance: NA; CDR3nt: TGTGCCAGCAGCTACAGGGAACCCGGGGAGCTGTTTTTT; CDR3aa: CASSYREPGELFF
j_gene: TRBJ2-1; v_gene: TRBV15; d_gene: TRBD1; abundance: NA; CDR3nt: TGTGCCACCAGCAGAGAAATTCCGGGACAGGGGGCCAATGAGCAGTTCTTC; CDR3aa: CATSREIPGQGANEQFF
j_gene: TRBJ1-1; v_gene: TRBV6-1; d_gene: NA; abundance: NA; CDR3nt: TGTGCCAGCAGTGAAGAAATTAATCGAGGGGCTTTCTTT; CDR3aa: CASSEEINRGAFF
j_gene: TRBJ1-2; v_gene: TRBV11-1; d_gene: NA; abundance: few; CDR3nt: TGTGCCAGCAGCCGGACAGCCGGGGACTATGGCTACACCTTC; CDR3aa: CASSRTAGDYGYTF
j_gene: TRBJ2-4; v_gene: TRBV6-5; d_gene: NA; abundance: once; CDR3nt: TGTGCCAGCAGTTACGGCGTCAGGAACATTCAGTACTTC; CDR3aa: CASSYGVRNIQYF
j_gene: TRBJ2-5; v_gene: TRBV4-1; d_gene: NA; abundance: NA; CDR3nt: TGCGCCAGCAGCCAGCGAACCCCGGAGACCCAGTACTTC; CDR3aa: CASSQRTPETQYF
j_gene: TRBJ2-1; v_gene: TRBV5-4; d_gene: TRBD1; abundance: NA; CDR3nt: TGTGCCAGCAGGGCCGGGACAGGGAATTACAATGAGCAGTTCTTC; CDR3aa: CASRAGTGNYNEQFF
j_gene: TRBJ2-1; v_gene: TRBV19; d_gene: TRBD2; abundance: NA; CDR3nt: TGTGCCAGTAGTACTTTCGGCGGGAGCTCCTACAATGAGCAGTTCTTC; CDR3aa: CASSTFGGSSYNEQFF
j_gene: TRBJ2-5; v_gene: TRBV6-5; d_gene: TRBD2; abundance: once; CDR3nt: TGTGCCAGCACCCCCCCGGGACTAGCGGGAGAGACCCAGTACTTC; CDR3aa: CASTPPGLAGETQYF
j_gene: TRBJ2-1; v_gene: TRBV5-1; d_gene: TRBD1; abundance: NA; CDR3nt: TGCGCCAGCAGCTTGGGACAGGGAAACAATGAGCAGTTCTTC; CDR3aa: CASSLGQGNNEQFF